Listed here are 20 T cell receptor beta chains from one sample, sequenced in a study of tumor-infiltrating lymphocytes in primary liver carcinoma. Both blood RNA, taken from unsorted whole blood, and germline DNA were extracted. Priming with a constant-region primer yielded TCR beta cDNA from around 540 ng total RNA. Three-round nested multiplex PCR performed with slightly modified ARM-PCR produced the TCR beta libraries. TRBV1-TRBV30 forward and Cbeta reverse primers drove the first two approximately 11-cycle rounds. TCRdb re-analysed the multiplex PCR reads in MiXCR, keeping a single row per CDR3 protein. The sample records 310,000 or so distinct CDR3 sequences, 50% to 60% being singletons. The sample comprised peripheral blood. The receptors here all came from a woman younger than 45 with primary liver carcinoma and hepatitis B virus infection.

The chain carries TRBV7-8 and TRBJ2-4; no definite D call. Trimming removed 3 bases at V and 0 bases at J, with 18 bases between. The V gene's germline CDR1 is SGHVS and CDR2 FQNEAQ. This CDR3 spans 18 amino acids. CDR3 residues: CASSFPSERSGAKNIQYF. DNA of the CDR3: TGTGCCAGCAGCTTCCCCAGCGAGCGATCGGGAGCCAAAAACATTCAGTACTTC.

Turning to this clonotype: A read error is possible here, since a much larger clone lies one base away. This chain links TRBV6-5 with TRBJ2-7, with D uncertain. The CDR3 is made up of 15 amino acids. Germline V gives CDR1 MNHEY, CDR2 SVGAGI. CDR3 DNA sequence: TGTACCAGCACCTCGCGGCGGCTATACTCCTACGAGCAGTACTTC. It specifies CTSTSRRLYSYEQYF.

This clonotype was recorded a few times. The gene calls are TRBV12-3 or TRBV12-4 and TRBJ2-7; D tentatively reads TRBD1 or TRBD2 (5 bases each). Trimming took 5 bases from V and 10 from J, leaving 15 bases between them. The length of the CDR3 is 12 residues. In DNA, the CDR3 is TGTGCCAGCAGTCTAGACGGGACCCGTCAGTACTTC. This translates into CASSLDGTRQYF.

Regarding this clonotype: Given a much more abundant clone one base away, this may be a read error. This chain links TRBV12-5 with TRBJ2-1; 11 nucleotides line up with TRBD1. The germline V gene has CDR1 LGHNT and CDR2 FRNRAP. The CDR3 is made up of 18 amino acids. In nucleotides, the CDR3 is TGTGCTAGTGGTTTGGTACGGGGGACAGGGGGAGCCTACAATGGGCAGTTCTTC. Protein product: CASGLVRGTGGAYNGQFF.

This clonotype was detected many times. The rearrangement links TRBV12-5 to TRBJ2-2; possibly TRBD1 for D (6 bases). This CDR3 is built from 15 residues. Trimming pared 2 bases from V and 1 base from J, leaving 8 bases between. CDR1 and CDR2 (germline): LGHNT, FRNRAP. CDR3 nucleotide sequence: TGTGCTAGTGGTTTGCTACAGGGGAACACCGGGGAGCTGTTTTTT. Translating it yields CASGLLQGNTGELFF.

In the case of this clonotype: An end of the junction differs from the germline gene, which may be a read error. The V gene is TRBV11-1, the J gene TRBJ2-6, with a weak D call TRBD1 (5 bases). This CDR3 has 15 residues. Germline V CDR1 and CDR2: SGHAT, FQDESV (reference sequence). The CDR3, as DNA: TGTGCCAGCAGCAGTGACAGCTCTGGGGCCAACCTCCTGACTTTC. This gives the protein CASSSDSSGANLLTF. The full variable domain, its missing parts supplied by reference TRBV11-1 and TRBJ2-6, is EAEVAQSPRYKITEKSQAVAFWCDPISGHATLYWYRQILGQGPELLVQFQDESVVDDSQLPKDRFSAERLKGVDSTLKIQPAELGDSAMYLCASSSDSSGANLLTFGAGSRLTVL.

The rearrangement uses TRBV7-9 and TRBJ2-7, with 7 bases matching TRBD2. V dropped 5 bases and J dropped 2; count of bases not matched to a gene: 12. Germline lookup yields CDR1 SEHNR and CDR2 FQNEAQ (reference sequence). CDR3 length equals 16 residues. This CDR3 is CASSTTLARNPYEQYF. DNA of the CDR3: TGTGCCAGCAGCACCACACTAGCGAGAAATCCCTACGAGCAGTACTTC.

This clonotype was counted a single time. One end of the junction does not line up with germline, which may come from a read error. This rearrangement joins TRBV29-1 to TRBJ2-3; D unresolved. The CDR3 is made up of 14 amino acids. Germline CDR1 is SQVTM and CDR2 is ANQGSEA. The CDR3 DNA reads as TGCATCGTCCCCGGGCTAGTGGGCACCGATACGCAGTATTTT. This codes for CIVPGLVGTDTQYF.

A word on this clonotype: Its ends do not fully match the called genes, so a read error is possible. This chain links TRBV6-5 with TRBJ1-1; D call uncertain. Germline CDR1 reads MNHEY; CDR2 reads SVGAGI. The CDR3 runs 15 residues. CDR3 loop: CASSYSWSGVTEALF. DNA for the CDR3: TGTGCCAGCAGTTACTCGTGGAGCGGGGTCACTGAAGCTCTCTTT.

This chain uses TRBV11-2 with TRBJ2-1; 7 bases fit TRBD2. CDR1 and CDR2 (germline): SGHAT, FQNNGV. The V segment lost 7 bases and the J segment 10 bases; nucleotides outside the gene matches: 19. The CDR3 covers 16 residues. This chain's CDR3 is CASIISRPSGSREQFF. The CDR3 bases are TGTGCCAGCATCATCAGCCGGCCTAGCGGTAGCAGGGAGCAGTTCTTC.

V and J are TRBV6-5 and TRBJ2-3; maybe TRBD2 (6 bases). The germline V and J ends were trimmed by 7 bases and 6 bases, with 17 bases remaining between them. Germline-derived CDR1 and CDR2 are MNHEY and SVGAGI. The CDR3 is 14 residues long. The CDR3 nucleotides read TGTGCCAGCAAGACGATCGGGAGAGGGGATACGCAGTATTTT. Translation: CASKTIGRGDTQYF.

About this clonotype itself: A much larger clone sits a single nucleotide away, making a read error possible. This chain joins TRBV28 and TRBJ2-1, with a possible D match to TRBD2 (6 bases). From germline, CDR1 is MDHEN and CDR2 SYDVKM. This CDR3 region has 15 residues. As DNA, the CDR3 is TGTGACAGCAGACAAGAGGGCCGGGGGAGGAATGAGCAGTTCTTC. Protein product: CDSRQEGRGRNEQFF.

In regard to this clonotype: A read error may explain this, as a much larger clone is one base away. The V and J genes are TRBV12-3 or TRBV12-4 and TRBJ2-1; D is perhaps TRBD2 (5 bases). The V end was cut by 5 bases, the J end by 9 bases, with 23 bases between. CDR3 length: 16 amino acids. The CDR3 coding sequence is TGTGCCAGCAGTCTTTCCCTTAGCGTGAGAATTGCTGAGCAGTTCTTC. Protein sequence: CASSLSLSVRIAEQFF.

As regards this clonotype: At one end, the junction sequence differs from germline, possibly due to a read error. The gene calls are TRBV5-1 and TRBJ2-7; perhaps TRBD1 as D (6 bases). CDR1 and CDR2 (germline): SGHRS, YFSETQ. This CDR3 comprises 16 residues. The CDR3 sequence is CASSLNPGAFSYEQYF. The CDR3 nucleotides read TGTGCCAGCAGCTTGAACCCAGGGGCTTTCTCCTACGAGCAGTACTTC.

The chain carries TRBV6-6 and TRBJ1-2; 9 bases map to TRBD1. The trim removed 4 bases at V and 6 bases at J, leaving 3 bases unmatched. CDR3 size: 13 residues. The V gene's germline CDR1 is MNHNY and CDR2 SVGAGI (reference sequence). The CDR3 sequence is CASSFTGGDGYTF. CDR3 nucleotides: TGTGCCAGCAGTTTTACAGGGGGCGATGGCTACACCTTC.

This clonotype was seen at least ten times. The V and J genes are TRBV11-2 and TRBJ2-3; no definite D call. V gave up 3 bases and J gave up 1 base, with 2 bases separating them. Germline V gives CDR1 SGHAT, CDR2 FQNNGV. CDR3 size: 12 residues. In DNA form, the CDR3 reads TGTGCCAGCAGCTTCCGCACAGATACGCAGTATTTT. It codes for CASSFRTDTQYF.

Notes on this clonotype: The junction differs from germline at one of its ends, possibly a read error. The chain couples TRBV4-1 to TRBJ2-1; TRBD2 agrees at 14 bases. The CDR3 has 16 residues. CDR1 is MGHRA, CDR2 YSYEKL, per germline. CDR3 sequence reads: CANSQGTSGSRNEQFF. DNA for the CDR3: TGCGCCAACAGCCAAGGGACTAGCGGGAGCAGAAATGAGCAGTTCTTC.

The V gene is TRBV6-2 or TRBV6-3, the J gene TRBJ2-2; D unresolved. CDR1 is MNHEY and CDR2 is SVGEGT in the germline V gene. V lost 4 bases and J lost 4, with 7 bases in between. There are 13 residues in the CDR3. The CDR3 region is CASSFVGTGELFF. The CDR3 DNA sequence: TGTGCCAGCAGTTTCGTGGGCACCGGGGAGCTGTTTTTT.

J is TRBJ2-1 and V is TRBV30, with D unresolved. Germline assignment: CDR1 GTSNPN and CDR2 SVGIG (reference sequence). With 1 base removed from V and 6 bases from J, the gap between germline ends came to 10 bases. This CDR3 is built from 13 residues. The CDR3 nucleotides read TGTGCCTGGAGTGGGGCCACCCCCAATGAGCAGTTCTTC. Encoded protein: CAWSGATPNEQFF.

Comments on this clonotype: This clone may be a read error of a much larger clone one base away. The chain is built from TRBV6-1 and TRBJ2-3; D gene unclear. The CDR3 is 14 residues long. Germline CDR1 is MNHNS and CDR2 is SASEGT. Trimming removed 6 bases from V and 1 base from J, with 11 bases in between. CDR3 sequence reads: CASRLDPCTDTQYF. The CDR3 DNA reads as TGTGCCAGCAGATTGGACCCATGCACAGATACGCAGTATTTT.